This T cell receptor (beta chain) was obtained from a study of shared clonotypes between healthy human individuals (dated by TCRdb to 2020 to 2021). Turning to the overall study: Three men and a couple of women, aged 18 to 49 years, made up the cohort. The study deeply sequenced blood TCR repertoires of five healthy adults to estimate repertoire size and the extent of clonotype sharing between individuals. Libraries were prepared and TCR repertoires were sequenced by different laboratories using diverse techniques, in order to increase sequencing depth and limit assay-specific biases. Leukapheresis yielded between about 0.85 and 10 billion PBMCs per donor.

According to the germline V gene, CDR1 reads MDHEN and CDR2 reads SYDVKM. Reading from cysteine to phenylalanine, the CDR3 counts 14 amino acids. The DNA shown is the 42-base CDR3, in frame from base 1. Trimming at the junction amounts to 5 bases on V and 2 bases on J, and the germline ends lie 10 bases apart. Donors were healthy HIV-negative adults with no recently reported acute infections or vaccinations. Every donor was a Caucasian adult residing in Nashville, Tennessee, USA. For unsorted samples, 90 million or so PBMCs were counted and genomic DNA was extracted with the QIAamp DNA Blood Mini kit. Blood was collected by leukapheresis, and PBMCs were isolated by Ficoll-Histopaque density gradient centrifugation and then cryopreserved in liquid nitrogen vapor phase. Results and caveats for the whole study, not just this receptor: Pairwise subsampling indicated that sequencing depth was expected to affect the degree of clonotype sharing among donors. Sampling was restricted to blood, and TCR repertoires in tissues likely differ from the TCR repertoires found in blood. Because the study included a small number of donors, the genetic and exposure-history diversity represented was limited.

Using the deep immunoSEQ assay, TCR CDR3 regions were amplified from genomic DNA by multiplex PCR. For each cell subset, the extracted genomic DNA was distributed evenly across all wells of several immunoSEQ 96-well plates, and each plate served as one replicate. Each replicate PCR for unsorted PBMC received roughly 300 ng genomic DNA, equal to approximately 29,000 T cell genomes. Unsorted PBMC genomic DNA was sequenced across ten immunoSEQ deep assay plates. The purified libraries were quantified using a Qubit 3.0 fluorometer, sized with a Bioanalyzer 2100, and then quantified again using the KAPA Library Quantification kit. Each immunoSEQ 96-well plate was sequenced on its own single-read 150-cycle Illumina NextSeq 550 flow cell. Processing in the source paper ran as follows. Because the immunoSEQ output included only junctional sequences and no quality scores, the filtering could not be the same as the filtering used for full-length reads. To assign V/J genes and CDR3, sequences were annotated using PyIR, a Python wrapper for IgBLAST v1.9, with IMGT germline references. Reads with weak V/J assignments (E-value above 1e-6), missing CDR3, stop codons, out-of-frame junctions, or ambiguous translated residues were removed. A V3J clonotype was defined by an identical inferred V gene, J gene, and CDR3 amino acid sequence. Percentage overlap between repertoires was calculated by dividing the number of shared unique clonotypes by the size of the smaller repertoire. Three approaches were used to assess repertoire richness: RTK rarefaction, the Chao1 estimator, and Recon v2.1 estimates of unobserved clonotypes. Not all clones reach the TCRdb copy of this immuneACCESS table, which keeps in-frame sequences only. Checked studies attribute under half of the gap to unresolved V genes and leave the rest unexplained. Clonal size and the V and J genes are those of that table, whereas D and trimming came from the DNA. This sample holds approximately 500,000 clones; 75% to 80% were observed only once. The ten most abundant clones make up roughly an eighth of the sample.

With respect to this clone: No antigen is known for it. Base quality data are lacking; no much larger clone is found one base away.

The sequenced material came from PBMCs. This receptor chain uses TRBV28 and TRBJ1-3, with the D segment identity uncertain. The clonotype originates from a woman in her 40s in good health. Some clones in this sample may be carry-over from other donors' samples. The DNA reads TGTGCCAGCAGTCAAACAGCGGCTGGAAACACCATATATTTT. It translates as CASSQTAAGNTIYF. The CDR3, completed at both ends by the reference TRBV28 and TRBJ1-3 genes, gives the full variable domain DVKVTQSSRYLVKRTGEKVFLECVQDMDHENMFWYRQDPGLGLRLIYFSYDVKMKEKGDIPEGYSVSREKKERFSLILESASTNQTSMYLCASSQTAAGNTIYFGEGSWLTVV.